The 21 T cell receptor beta chains reported below all come from one sample, sequenced in a study of patients with pleural tuberculosis. Each CDR3 protein gets one entry after TCRdb re-called the reads with MiXCR. The sample consists of approximately 50,000 distinct CDR3 sequences, 7.3% of them appearing once. The receptor source for this set is a human donor with pleural tuberculosis.

This clonotype was seen more than once but under ten times. This may stem from a read error, because a much larger clone lies one nucleotide away. The rearrangement links TRBV25-1 to TRBJ2-5, with 12 bases that match TRBD2. The germline CDR1 and CDR2 sequences are MGHDK and SYGVNS. The CDR3 has 16 amino acids. CDR3 nucleotides: TGTGCCAGCAGTGACCGGACTAGCGGGAAGCAAGAGACCCAGTGCTTC. This gives the protein CASSDRTSGKQETQCF.

This clonotype was seen many times. The chain couples TRBV28 to TRBJ2-1, with D maybe TRBD1 (5 bases). V lost 3 bases and J 4 bases, leaving 7 bases between the germline ends. From germline, CDR1 is MDHEN and CDR2 SYDVKM. This CDR3 region has 13 residues. In DNA, the CDR3 is TGTGCCAGCAGTTTTTCAGGGTACAATGAGCAGTTCTTC. As protein: CASSFSGYNEQFF. Complete variable domain (other parts from reference TRBV28 and TRBJ2-1): DVKVTQSSRYLVKRTGEKVFLECVQDMDHENMFWYRQDPGLGLRLIYFSYDVKMKEKGDIPEGYSVSREKKERFSLILESASTNQTSMYLCASSFSGYNEQFFGPGTRLTVL.

This clonotype was picked up a small number of times. The DNA for the CDR3 is TGCGCCAGCAGCAATCTAGACTCAGAGCAGTTCTTC. This sequence encodes CASSNLDSEQFF. The chain joins TRBV5-1 to TRBJ2-1; D is unresolved. V lost 4 bases to trimming and J lost 10 bases, with 12 bases between them. The CDR3 is 12 amino acids. Germline V gene data show CDR1 as SGHRS and CDR2 as YFSETQ.

This clonotype was found many times. The chain joins TRBV19 to TRBJ2-3; 9 positions agree with TRBD1. V was clipped by 9 bases and J by 1 base; unmatched bases: 5. CDR3 length: 14 residues. Germline CDR1 is LNHDA and CDR2 is SQIVND (reference sequence). CDR3 bases: TGTGCCAGCGCACAGGGGGCGGGCACAGATACGCAGTATTTT. The encoded protein is CASAQGAGTDTQYF.

In its sample, this clonotype was seen many times. V usage is TRBV13 and J usage is TRBJ2-3, with 7 bases aligning to TRBD2. V lost 4 bases, J lost 0 bases, and 4 bases stayed unmatched. Looked up from germline, CDR1 is PRHDT and CDR2 is FYEKMQ (reference sequence). CDR3 length: 15 residues. DNA for the CDR3: TGTGCCAGCAGCTGGACTAGAACTAGCACAGATACGCAGTATTTT. It encodes CASSWTRTSTDTQYF.

Only a few counts were recorded for this clonotype. The genes are TRBV5-4 and TRBJ1-6; 8 bases fit TRBD1. The CDR3 sequence is 14 residues long. V gave up 1 base and J gave up 7 bases; unmatched junction bases: 1. The germline V gene encodes CDR1 SGHNT and CDR2 YYREEE (reference sequence). This CDR3 is CASSLNRGNSPLHF. The CDR3 DNA sequence: TGTGCCAGCAGCTTGAACAGGGGGAATTCACCCCTCCACTTT.

This clonotype was seen many times. The chain is built from TRBV12-3 or TRBV12-4 and TRBJ1-5, with D possibly being TRBD1 (6 bases). The CDR3 consists of 15 residues. V was pared by 6 bases and J by 1 base, with 13 bases between. The CDR3 DNA follows: TGTGCCAGCAGACAACAGGGTGCGAGCAATCAGCCCCAGCATTTT. Translation gives CASRQQGASNQPQHF.

The chain employs TRBV11-2 and TRBJ2-5; D unresolved. The CDR3 runs to 15 residues. Trimming shortened V by 3 bases and J by 3 bases, and 14 bases separated the two germline ends. Germline CDR1 reads SGHAT; CDR2 reads FQNNGV. The CDR3 DNA sequence: TGTGCCAGCAGCTTCAGCAACAGCTTAGAAGAGACCCAGTACTTC. Amino acids: CASSFSNSLEETQYF.

This clonotype was seen at least ten times. J is TRBJ1-2 and V is TRBV6-1; D is undetermined. This CDR3 spans 13 amino acids. Trimming stripped 1 base from V and 7 bases from J, with 10 bases between. Germline values: CDR1 MNHNS, CDR2 SASEGT. CDR3 in DNA: TGTGCCAGCAGTGAAGTAAACCTTAGTGGCTACACCTTC. It codes for CASSEVNLSGYTF.

This clonotype was observed at least ten times. The J gene is TRBJ1-3, the V gene TRBV28; perhaps TRBD1 as D (5 bases). In germline, CDR1 is MDHEN, CDR2 SYDVKM. Trimming stripped 6 bases from V and 2 bases from J, with 11 bases between. There are 14 residues in the CDR3. CDR3 sequence (DNA): TGTGCCAGCAGGCCGGGGGTTCCTGGAAACACCATATATTTT. Residues: CASRPGVPGNTIYF.

The table lists this clonotype with a few counts. The chain uses TRBV29-1 and TRBJ2-3; no firm D call. V was clipped by 1 base and J by 6 bases, with 8 bases between them. The CDR3 spans 12 residues. The germline CDR1 and CDR2 sequences are SQVTM and ANQGSEA. CDR3 residues: CSVEGDVDTQYF. DNA of the CDR3: TGCAGCGTTGAAGGCGATGTGGATACGCAGTATTTT.

This clonotype was seen more than once but under ten times. The chain couples TRBV5-6 to TRBJ2-1, with no clear D. CDR1 is SGHDT and CDR2 is YYEEEE in the germline V gene. The CDR3 has 12 amino acids. V lost 0 bases and J lost 8, with 6 bases in between. The CDR3 is CASSLGGDEQFF. The CDR3, as DNA: TGTGCCAGCAGCTTGGGTGGAGATGAGCAGTTCTTC.

There are many counts of this clonotype. The chain carries TRBV20-1 and TRBJ1-3; D is ambiguous. Between the trimmed V and J ends, which lost 6 bases and 2 bases, there was a span of 8 bases. The CDR3 is 12 amino acids. Germline V gives CDR1 DFQATT, CDR2 SNEGSKA (reference sequence). CDR3 nucleotide sequence: TGCAGTGCAAGTCCTGCTGGAAACACCATATATTTT. Protein: CSASPAGNTIYF.

This clonotype was picked up a small number of times. The V call is TRBV10-1, the J call TRBJ2-7; perhaps TRBD2 as D (5 bases). Germline CDR1 is WNHNN and CDR2 is SYGVQD (reference sequence). This CDR3 has 15 residues. V lost 4 bases, J lost 0 bases, and 13 bases lay in between. CDR3 loop: CASSATGYLSYEQYF. The CDR3 DNA follows: TGCGCCAGCAGTGCTACGGGGTACCTCTCCTACGAGCAGTACTTC.

This clonotype was recorded at least ten times. The chain couples TRBV7-6 to TRBJ2-1; a weak D match, TRBD2 (6 bases). Germline V CDR1 and CDR2: SGHVS, FNYEAQ. V gave up 4 bases and J gave up 2 bases, with 6 bases separating them. The CDR3 length is 13 residues. This CDR3 reads CASSSGAYNEQFF. CDR3 coding DNA: TGTGCCAGCAGCTCGGGAGCCTACAATGAGCAGTTCTTC.

This chain connects TRBV7-3 to TRBJ2-3; no definite D call. Per the germline V gene, CDR1 is SGHTA and CDR2 is FQGTGA. The CDR3 is made up of 15 amino acids. V lost 1 base, J lost 0 bases, and 8 bases lay in between. The CDR3, as DNA: TGTGCCAGCAGCTTAAAAGGGTGGAGCACAGATACGCAGTATTTT. Its translation: CASSLKGWSTDTQYF.

This clonotype showed up just a few times. The CDR3 region is CSVSTHEVNTEAFF. The CDR3 DNA is TGCAGCGTTTCAACCCACGAGGTGAACACTGAAGCTTTCTTT. J is TRBJ1-1 and V is TRBV29-1; D unresolved. In germline, CDR1 is SQVTM, CDR2 ANQGSEA. Trimming pared 5 bases from V and 0 bases from J, leaving 13 bases between. This CDR3 contains 14 residues.

With respect to this clonotype: This could be a read error, since a much larger clone is one nucleotide away. The V gene is TRBV11-1, the J gene TRBJ1-2; D is ambiguous. CDR1 and CDR2 from the germline V gene are SGHAT and FQDESV (reference sequence). The CDR3 extends over 12 amino acids. DNA of the CDR3: TGTGCCACCAGCTTACGAAAGTATGGCTACACCTTC. Translation: CATSLRKYGYTF.

This clonotype was picked up many times. The chain links TRBV2 to TRBJ2-3, with TRBD2 identical over 13 bases. This CDR3 spans 18 amino acids. Germline assignment: CDR1 SNHLY and CDR2 FYNNEI. After removal of 1 base from V and 4 bases from J, the junction contained 8 bases not matched to a gene. CDR3 DNA sequence: TGTGCCAGCAGTGAAGATTTCGGACTAGCGGGAGAATCAGATACGCAGTATTTT. Translated: CASSEDFGLAGESDTQYF.

This clonotype was observed many times. The genes are TRBV20-1 and TRBJ2-3; a weak D match, TRBD2 (5 bases). From germline, CDR1 is DFQATT and CDR2 SNEGSKA (reference sequence). The CDR3 contains 12 residues. This CDR3 reads CSGDRSTDTQYF. CDR3 DNA sequence: TGCAGCGGGGATCGAAGCACAGATACGCAGTATTTT.

V is TRBV30 and J is TRBJ1-1; TRBD1 aligns across 7 bases. The ends lost 3 bases at V and 3 bases at J; junction bases unmatched: 4. Germline V CDR1 and CDR2: GTSNPN, SVGIG (reference sequence). The CDR3 length is 13 residues. The CDR3 nucleotides are TGTGCCTGGAGGACAGGGTGGGACACTGAAGCTTTCTTT. Encoded protein: CAWRTGWDTEAFF.